This TCR beta chain originates from a study of blood T cells in healthy people across ages. There are a few counts of this clonotype. A J-beta primer mix and a sample-barcoded 5' primer were used in a second PCR of about 6 to 12 cycles. TCRdb fed the 5' RACE reads into MiXCR, producing one record per CDR3 protein. The data show about 1.6 million distinct CDR3 sequences, with 30% to 35% seen just once and about 10% held by the top ten. Specimen: blood. The TCR comes from a woman aged 25 to 39 in good health.

In DNA form, the CDR3 reads TGCGCCAGCAGTGACGGGGGCAGGGGAGACACAGATACGCAGTATTTT. Translated: CASSDGGRGDTDTQYF. V gene TRBV10-2 combines with J gene TRBJ2-3; tentatively, D is TRBD1 or TRBD2 (6 bases each). CDR3 length: 16 amino acids. Germline V gene sequence: CDR1 WSHSY, CDR2 SAAADI. V lost 3 bases to trimming and J lost 2 bases, with 15 bases between them.